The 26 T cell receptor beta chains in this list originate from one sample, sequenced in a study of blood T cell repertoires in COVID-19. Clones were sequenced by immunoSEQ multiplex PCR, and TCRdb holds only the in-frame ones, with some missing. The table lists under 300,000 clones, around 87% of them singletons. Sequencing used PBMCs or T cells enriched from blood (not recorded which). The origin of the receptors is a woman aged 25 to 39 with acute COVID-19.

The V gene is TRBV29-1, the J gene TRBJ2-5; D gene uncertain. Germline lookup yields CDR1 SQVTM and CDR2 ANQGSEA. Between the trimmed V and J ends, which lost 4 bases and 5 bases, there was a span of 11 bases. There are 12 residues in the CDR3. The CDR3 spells CSVVPTEETQYF. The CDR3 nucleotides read TGCAGCGTTGTGCCCACAGAGGAGACCCAGTACTTC. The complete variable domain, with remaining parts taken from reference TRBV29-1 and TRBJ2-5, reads SAVISQKPSRDICQRGTSLTIQCQVDSQVTMMFWYRQQPGQSLTLIATANQGSEATYESGFVIDKFPISRPNLTFSTLTVSNMSPEDSSIYLCSVVPTEETQYFGPGTRLLVL.

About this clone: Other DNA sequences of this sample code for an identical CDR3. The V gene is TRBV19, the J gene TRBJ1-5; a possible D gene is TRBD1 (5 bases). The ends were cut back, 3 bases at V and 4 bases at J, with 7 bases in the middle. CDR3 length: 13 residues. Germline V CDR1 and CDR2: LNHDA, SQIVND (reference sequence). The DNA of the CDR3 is TGTGCCAGTAGTATTGGGGGGAATCAGCCCCAGCATTTT. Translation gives CASSIGGNQPQHF.

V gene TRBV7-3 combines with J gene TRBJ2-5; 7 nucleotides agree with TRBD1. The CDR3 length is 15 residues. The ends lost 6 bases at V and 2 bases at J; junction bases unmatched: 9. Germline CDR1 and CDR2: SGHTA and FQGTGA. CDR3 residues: CASSPGQAIQETQYF. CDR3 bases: TGTGCCAGCAGTCCAGGACAGGCGATACAAGAGACCCAGTACTTC.

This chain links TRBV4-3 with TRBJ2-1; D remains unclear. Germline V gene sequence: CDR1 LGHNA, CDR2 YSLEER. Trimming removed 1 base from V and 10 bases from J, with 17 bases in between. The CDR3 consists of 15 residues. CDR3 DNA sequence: TGCGCCAGCAGCCAAGGTTTGCTAGAGATTTTGGAGCAGTTCTTC. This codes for CASSQGLLEILEQFF.

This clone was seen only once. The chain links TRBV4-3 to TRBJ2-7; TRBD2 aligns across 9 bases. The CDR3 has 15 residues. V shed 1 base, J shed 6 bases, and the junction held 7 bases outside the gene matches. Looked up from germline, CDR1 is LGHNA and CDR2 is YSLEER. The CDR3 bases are TGCGCCAGCAGCCAAGCCCCCACTAGCGGGCTCGAGCAGTACTTC. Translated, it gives CASSQAPTSGLEQYF.

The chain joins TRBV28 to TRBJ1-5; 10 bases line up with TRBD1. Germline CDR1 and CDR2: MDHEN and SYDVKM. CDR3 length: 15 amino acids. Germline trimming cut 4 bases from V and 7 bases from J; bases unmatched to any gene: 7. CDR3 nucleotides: TGTGCCAGCAGTTCAGGGACAGGGGCTGTGCAGCCCCAGCATTTT. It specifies CASSSGTGAVQPQHF.

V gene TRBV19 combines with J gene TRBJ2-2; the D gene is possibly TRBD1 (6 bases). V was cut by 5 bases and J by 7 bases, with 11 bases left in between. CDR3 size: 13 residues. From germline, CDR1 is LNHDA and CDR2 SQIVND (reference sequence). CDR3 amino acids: CASSYRVDGELFF. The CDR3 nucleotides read TGTGCCAGTAGTTACAGGGTTGACGGGGAGCTGTTTTTT.

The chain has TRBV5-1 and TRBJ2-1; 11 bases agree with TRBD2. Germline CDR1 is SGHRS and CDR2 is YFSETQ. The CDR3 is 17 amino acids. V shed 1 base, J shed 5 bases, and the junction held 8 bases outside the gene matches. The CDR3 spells CASSLSSGGPPDNEQFF. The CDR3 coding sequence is TGCGCCAGCAGCTTGTCTAGCGGGGGGCCGCCCGACAATGAGCAGTTCTTC. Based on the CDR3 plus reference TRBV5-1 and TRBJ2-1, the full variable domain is KAGVTQTPRYLIKTRGQQVTLSCSPISGHRSVSWYQQTPGQGLQFLFEYFSETQRNKGNFPGRFSGRQFSNSRSEMNVSTLELGDSALYLCASSLSSGGPPDNEQFFGPGTRLTVL.

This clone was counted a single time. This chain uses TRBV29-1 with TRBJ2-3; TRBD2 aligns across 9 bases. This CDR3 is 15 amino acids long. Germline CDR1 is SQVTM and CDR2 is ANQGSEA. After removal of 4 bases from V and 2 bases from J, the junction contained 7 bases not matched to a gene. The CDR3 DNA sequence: TGCAGCGTTGGGATGGCGGGGGGGGACACAGATACGCAGTATTTT. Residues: CSVGMAGGDTDTQYF.

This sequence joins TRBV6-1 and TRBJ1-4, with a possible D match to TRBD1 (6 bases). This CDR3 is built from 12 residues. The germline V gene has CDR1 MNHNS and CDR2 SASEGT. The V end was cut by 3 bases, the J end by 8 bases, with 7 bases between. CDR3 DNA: TGTGCCAGCAGTGACAGGGGAGAAAAACTGTTTTTT. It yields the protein CASSDRGEKLFF.

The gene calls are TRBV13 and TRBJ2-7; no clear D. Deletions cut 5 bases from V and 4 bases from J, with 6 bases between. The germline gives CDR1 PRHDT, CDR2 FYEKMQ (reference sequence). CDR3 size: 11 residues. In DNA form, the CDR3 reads TGTGCCAGCAGCGCCGGGTACGAGCAGTACTTC. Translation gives CASSAGYEQYF.

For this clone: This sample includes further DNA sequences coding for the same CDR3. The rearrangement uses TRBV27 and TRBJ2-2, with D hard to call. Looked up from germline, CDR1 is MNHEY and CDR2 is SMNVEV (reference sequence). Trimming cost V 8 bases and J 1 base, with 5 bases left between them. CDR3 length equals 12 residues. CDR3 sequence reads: CASRQNTGELFF. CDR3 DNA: TGTGCCAGCCGACAGAACACCGGGGAGCTGTTTTTT.

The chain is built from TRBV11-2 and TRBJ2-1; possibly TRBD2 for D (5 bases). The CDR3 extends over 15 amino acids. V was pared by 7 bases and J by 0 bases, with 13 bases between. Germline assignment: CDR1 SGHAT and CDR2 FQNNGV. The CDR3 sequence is CASTKSGSSYNEQFF. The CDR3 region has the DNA TGTGCCAGCACCAAAAGCGGAAGCTCCTACAATGAGCAGTTCTTC.

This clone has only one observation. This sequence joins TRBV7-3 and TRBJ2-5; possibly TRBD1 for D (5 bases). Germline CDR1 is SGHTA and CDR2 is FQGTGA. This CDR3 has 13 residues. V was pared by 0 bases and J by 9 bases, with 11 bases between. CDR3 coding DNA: TGTGCCAGCAGCTTAACGGGAAAGGGGCCCCAGTACTTC. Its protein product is CASSLTGKGPQYF.

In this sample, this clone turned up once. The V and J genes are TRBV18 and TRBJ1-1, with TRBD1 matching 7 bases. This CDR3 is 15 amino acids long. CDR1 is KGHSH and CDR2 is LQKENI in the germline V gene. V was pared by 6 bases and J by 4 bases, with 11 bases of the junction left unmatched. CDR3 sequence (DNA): TGTGCCAGCTCCGTGAACCAGGGGGGCGGCACTGAAGCTTTCTTT. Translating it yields CASSVNQGGGTEAFF.

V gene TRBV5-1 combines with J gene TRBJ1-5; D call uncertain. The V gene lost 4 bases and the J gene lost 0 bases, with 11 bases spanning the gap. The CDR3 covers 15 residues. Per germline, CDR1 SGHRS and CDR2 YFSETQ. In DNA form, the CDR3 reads TGCGCCAGCAGCGATGGGGAGATTAGCAATCAGCCCCAGCATTTT. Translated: CASSDGEISNQPQHF.

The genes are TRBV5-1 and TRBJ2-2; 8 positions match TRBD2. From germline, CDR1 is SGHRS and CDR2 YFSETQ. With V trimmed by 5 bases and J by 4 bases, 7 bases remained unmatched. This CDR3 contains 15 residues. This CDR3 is CASRGAGVSTGELFF. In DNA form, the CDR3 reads TGCGCCAGCAGAGGAGCGGGAGTATCCACCGGGGAGCTGTTTTTT.

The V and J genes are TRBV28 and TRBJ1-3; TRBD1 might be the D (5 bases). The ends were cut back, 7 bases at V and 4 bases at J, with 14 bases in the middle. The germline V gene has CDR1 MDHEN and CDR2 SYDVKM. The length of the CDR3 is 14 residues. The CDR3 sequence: CASTTQYRGNTIYF. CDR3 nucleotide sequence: TGTGCCAGCACAACCCAATACAGGGGAAACACCATATATTTT.

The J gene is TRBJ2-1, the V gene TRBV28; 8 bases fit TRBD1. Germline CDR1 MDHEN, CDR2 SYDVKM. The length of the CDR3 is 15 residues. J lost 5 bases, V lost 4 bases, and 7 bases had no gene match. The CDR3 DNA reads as TGTGCCAGCAGTTCCATGACAGGGGCAGACAATGAGCAGTTCTTC. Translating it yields CASSSMTGADNEQFF.

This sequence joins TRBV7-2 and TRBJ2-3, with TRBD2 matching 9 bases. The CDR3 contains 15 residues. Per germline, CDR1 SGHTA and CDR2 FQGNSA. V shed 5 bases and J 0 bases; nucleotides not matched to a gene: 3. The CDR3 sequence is CASSPTSGSTDTQYF. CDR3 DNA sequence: TGTGCCAGCAGCCCAACTAGCGGGAGCACAGATACGCAGTATTTT. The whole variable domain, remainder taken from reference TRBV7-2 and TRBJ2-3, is GAGVSQSPSNKVTEKGKDVELRCDPISGHTALYWYRQSLGQGLEFLIYFQGNSAPDKSGLPSDRFSAERTGGSVSTLTIQRTQQEDSAVYLCASSPTSGSTDTQYFGPGTRLTVL.

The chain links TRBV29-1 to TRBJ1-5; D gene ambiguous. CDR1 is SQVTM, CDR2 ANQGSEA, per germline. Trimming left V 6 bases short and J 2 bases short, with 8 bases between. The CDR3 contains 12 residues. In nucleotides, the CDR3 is TGCAGCGTAGCACAGCGCAATCAGCCCCAGCATTTT. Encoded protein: CSVAQRNQPQHF.

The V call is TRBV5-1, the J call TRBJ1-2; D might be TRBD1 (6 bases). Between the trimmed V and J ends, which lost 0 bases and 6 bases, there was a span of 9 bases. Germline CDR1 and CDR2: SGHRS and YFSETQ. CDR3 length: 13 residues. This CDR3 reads CASSLARQDGYTF. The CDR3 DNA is TGCGCCAGCAGCTTGGCCCGACAGGATGGCTACACCTTC. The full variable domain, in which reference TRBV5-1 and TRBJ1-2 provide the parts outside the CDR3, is KAGVTQTPRYLIKTRGQQVTLSCSPISGHRSVSWYQQTPGQGLQFLFEYFSETQRNKGNFPGRFSGRQFSNSRSEMNVSTLELGDSALYLCASSLARQDGYTFGSGTRLTVV.

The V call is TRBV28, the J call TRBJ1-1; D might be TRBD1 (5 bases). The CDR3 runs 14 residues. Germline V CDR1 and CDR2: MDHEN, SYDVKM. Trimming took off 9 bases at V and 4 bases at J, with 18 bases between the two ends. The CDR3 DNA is TGTGCCAGTTTCAGTGGGGGGTACGGCACTGAAGCTTTCTTT. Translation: CASFSGGYGTEAFF.

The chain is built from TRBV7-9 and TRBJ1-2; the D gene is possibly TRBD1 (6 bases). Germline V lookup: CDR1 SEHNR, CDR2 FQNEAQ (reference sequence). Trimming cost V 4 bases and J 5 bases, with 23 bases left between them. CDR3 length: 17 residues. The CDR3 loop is CASSSRGGQTRIYGYTF. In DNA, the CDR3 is TGTGCCAGCAGCTCACGTGGCGGACAGACCAGAATATATGGCTACACCTTC.

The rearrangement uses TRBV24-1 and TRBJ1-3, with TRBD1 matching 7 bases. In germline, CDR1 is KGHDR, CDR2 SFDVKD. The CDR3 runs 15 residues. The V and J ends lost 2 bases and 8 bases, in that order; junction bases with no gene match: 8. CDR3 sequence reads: CATSDCNRGRDTIYF. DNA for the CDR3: TGTGCCACCAGTGATTGCAACAGGGGCAGGGACACCATATATTTT.

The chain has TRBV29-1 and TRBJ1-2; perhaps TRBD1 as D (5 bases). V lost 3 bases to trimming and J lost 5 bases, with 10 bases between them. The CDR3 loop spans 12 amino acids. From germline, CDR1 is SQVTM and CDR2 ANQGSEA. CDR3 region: CSVDTAGYGYTF. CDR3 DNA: TGCAGCGTTGATACGGCAGGGTATGGCTACACCTTC.